Detailed here is one TCR beta chain. The data are from a study of cytomegalovirus exposure and HLA in healthy donors. The germline CDR1 and CDR2 sequences are LNHDA and SQIVND (reference sequence). CDR3 length: 14 amino acids. The germline V and J ends were trimmed by 8 bases and 3 bases, with 17 bases remaining between them. The PCR had 60 Vbeta and 13 Jbeta primers. Sequencing was performed with immunoSEQ multiplex PCR; in TCRdb, only in-frame clones are kept and a portion is missing. The data show more than 95,000 clones, around three quarters seen once. The receptor's source is a man under 40 in good health and CMV-seropositive. The sequenced sample consisted of PBMCs. The genes are TRBV19 and TRBJ2-7; D remains ambiguous. The CDR3 DNA is TGTGCCAGTTCATTTCGACTGCTGGACTACGAGCAGTACTTC. As protein: CASSFRLLDYEQYF. The variable domain in full, completed from reference TRBV19 and TRBJ2-7, reads DGGITQSPKYLFRKEGQNVTLSCEQNLNHDAMYWYRQDPGQGLRLIYYSQIVNDFQKGDIAEGYSVSREKKESFPLTVTSAQKNPTAFYLCASSFRLLDYEQYFGPGTRLTVT.